This T cell receptor beta chain is drawn from a study of vaccination effects on CD4 cells after COVID-19. Germline CDR1 and CDR2: SGDLS and YYNGEE. Unmatched junction bases numbered 0, after V lost 3 bases and J lost 3 bases. The CDR3 is 12 residues long. It was after approximately 11 days of culture that CD4+ T cells were isolated. Participants completed two doses of the BNT162b2 or mRNA-1273 vaccine. Findings of the study overall: Convalescent patients were scarce in the study, and it lacked early post-infection timepoints.

The assay was immunoSEQ multiplex PCR, and TCRdb's table has in-frame clones only and misses some. The sample consists of about 45,000 clones, more than 65% of them appearing once. Comments on this clone: The antigen remains unidentified.

The chain uses TRBV9 and TRBJ2-7, with 7 nucleotides matching TRBD2. This receptor was obtained from a human donor who received a COVID-19 vaccine. The specimen comprised CD4+ T cells from PBMCs cultured without peptide, sampled after COVID-19 vaccination. CDR3 protein: CASSAGGYEQYF. In nucleotides, the CDR3 is TGTGCCAGCAGCGCGGGGGGCTACGAGCAGTACTTC.